These 17 T cell receptor beta chains were sequenced from one sample in a study of T cells in Graves' hyperthyroidism and ophthalmopathy. The CDR3 regions of TCR beta were amplified from RNA transcripts. A set of HTBI primers served as the primers for a first-round RT-PCR of the TCR CDR3. One entry per CDR3 protein results from TCRdb running MiXCR on the multiplex PCR reads. The sample records nearly 250,000 distinct CDR3 sequences, around 17% being singletons. The sequenced material came from blood. The origin of the receptors is a young woman with Graves' ophthalmopathy.

This clonotype was seen at least ten times. This chain links TRBV20-1 with TRBJ2-5; TRBD2 might be the D (7 bases). The length of the CDR3 is 12 residues. V lost 8 bases and J 4 bases, leaving 14 bases between the germline ends. CDR1 is DFQATT, CDR2 SNEGSKA, per germline (reference sequence). The CDR3 here is CSRLRGGETQYF. The CDR3 DNA reads as TGCAGTCGATTGAGGGGGGGAGAGACCCAGTACTTC.

This clonotype has ten or more counts. V gene TRBV29-1 combines with J gene TRBJ2-4, with unresolved D. Germline lookup yields CDR1 SQVTM and CDR2 ANQGSEA. The length of the CDR3 is 18 residues. Trimming removed 0 bases from V and 0 bases from J, with 18 bases in between. The CDR3 here is CSVEDRASVIEAKNIQYF. CDR3 nucleotide sequence: TGCAGCGTTGAAGATCGGGCCAGCGTGATCGAAGCCAAAAACATTCAGTACTTC.

Many counts were recorded for this clonotype. This chain uses TRBV28 with TRBJ1-6; D gene unclear. V was shortened by 2 bases and J by 14 bases, with 13 bases between the two germline ends. This CDR3 spans 13 amino acids. The V gene's germline CDR1 is MDHEN and CDR2 SYDVKM. The CDR3 loop is CASSLRPPRALHF. CDR3 DNA sequence: TGTGCCAGCAGTTTACGACCTCCGAGGGCCCTCCACTTT.

This clonotype was counted many times. V usage is TRBV20-1 and J usage is TRBJ2-5; D is uncertain. From germline, CDR1 is DFQATT and CDR2 SNEGSKA (reference sequence). With 6 bases removed from V and 0 bases from J, the gap between germline ends came to 17 bases. This CDR3 has 15 amino acids. The CDR3 sequence: CSAISERWYQETQYF. The CDR3 DNA sequence: TGCAGTGCGATATCGGAACGGTGGTACCAAGAGACCCAGTACTTC.

There are many counts of this clonotype. The J gene is TRBJ2-4, the V gene TRBV9, with 9 bases lining up with TRBD1. The J segment lost 3 bases and the V segment lost 4 bases, leaving 8 bases of the junction unmatched. Germline V lookup: CDR1 SGDLS, CDR2 YYNGEE. The CDR3 consists of 16 residues. CDR3 amino acids: CASSPTGGWSKNIQYF. CDR3 DNA: TGTGCCAGCAGCCCAACAGGGGGCTGGAGCAAAAACATTCAGTACTTC.

The chain recombines TRBV5-4 with TRBJ2-1; D call uncertain. CDR1 and CDR2 from the germline V gene are SGHNT and YYREEE (reference sequence). Trimming left V 1 base short and J 4 bases short, with 12 bases between. The CDR3 is 15 residues long. CDR3 loop: CASSLRQFSYNEQFF. The CDR3 coding sequence is TGTGCCAGCAGCTTGCGCCAATTTAGTTACAATGAGCAGTTCTTC.

This clonotype is medium-sized in the sample. The J gene is TRBJ1-1, the V gene TRBV20-1; D possibly corresponds to TRBD1 (5 bases). The CDR3 is 13 residues long. CDR1 and CDR2 from the germline V gene are DFQATT and SNEGSKA (reference sequence). The V end lost 3 bases, the J end lost 1 base, and 9 bases lay between the germline ends. The chain's CDR3 is CSARRDGNTEAFF. Here the CDR3 DNA reads TGCAGTGCTAGGCGGGACGGGAACACTGAAGCTTTCTTT.

In this sample, this clonotype turned up many times. CDR3 sequence (DNA): TGTGCCAGCAGTTTAATCCTAGCGGGAGTGAACGAGCAGTACTTC. Residues: CASSLILAGVNEQYF. The chain uses TRBV27 and TRBJ2-7; 10 bases match TRBD2. Germline V gene sequence: CDR1 MNHEY, CDR2 SMNVEV (reference sequence). The CDR3 consists of 15 residues. The ends lost 2 bases at V and 5 bases at J; junction bases unmatched: 6.

The J gene is TRBJ1-4, the V gene TRBV28; D uncertain. Germline assignment: CDR1 MDHEN and CDR2 SYDVKM. CDR3 length equals 14 residues. V was cut by 4 bases and J by 7 bases, with 13 bases left in between. CDR3 amino acids: CASSSLGLREKLFF. The CDR3 nucleotides read TGTGCCAGCAGTTCTCTCGGGTTACGTGAAAAACTGTTTTTT.

This clonotype was seen many times. The rearrangement links TRBV30 to TRBJ1-1; possibly TRBD1 for D (5 bases). This CDR3 contains 12 residues. V shed 2 bases and J shed 7 bases, with 11 bases lying between them. Germline-derived CDR1 and CDR2 are GTSNPN and SVGIG (reference sequence). The CDR3 bases are TGTGCCTGGAGTTGGGCAGGGAATGAAGCTTTCTTT. Translating it yields CAWSWAGNEAFF.

The chain couples TRBV25-1 to TRBJ2-1; 10 bases agree with TRBD2. The V gene end was trimmed by 4 bases and the J gene end by 12 bases; junction bases not matched to a gene: 9. The CDR3 covers 14 residues. Per the germline V gene, CDR1 is MGHDK and CDR2 is SYGVNS. CDR3 amino acids: CASSAGTSERVQFF. CDR3 in DNA: TGTGCCAGCAGTGCCGGGACTAGCGAACGGGTGCAGTTCTTC.

This clonotype was seen many times. The chain couples TRBV20-1 to TRBJ1-4; D is possibly TRBD1 (5 bases). Germline V gives CDR1 DFQATT, CDR2 SNEGSKA (reference sequence). V dropped 5 bases and J dropped 7 bases, with 14 bases sitting between them. The CDR3 extends over 13 amino acids. The CDR3 sequence: CSAPQGAFEKLFF. In DNA form, the CDR3 reads TGCAGTGCTCCTCAGGGAGCTTTTGAAAAACTGTTTTTT.

This clonotype was seen many times. The rearrangement links TRBV9 to TRBJ1-3; D might be TRBD1 (5 bases). V was shortened by 3 bases and J by 0 bases, with 13 bases between the two germline ends. Germline CDR1 is SGDLS and CDR2 is YYNGEE. CDR3 length: 16 amino acids. The DNA of the CDR3 is TGTGCCAGCAGCGCCGACAGCTCGCCCTCTGGAAACACCATATATTTT. It specifies CASSADSSPSGNTIYF.

This clonotype was recorded many times. V usage is TRBV7-9 and J usage is TRBJ2-3, with TRBD2 identical over 10 bases. V was pared by 6 bases and J by 6 bases, with 6 bases of the junction left unmatched. This CDR3 spans 14 amino acids. Germline CDR1 SEHNR, CDR2 FQNEAQ (reference sequence). The CDR3, as DNA: TGTGCCAGCAGTCTAGCGGGAGTAATGGATACGCAGTATTTT. Translation: CASSLAGVMDTQYF.

This clonotype was observed many times. The chain couples TRBV12-3 or TRBV12-4 to TRBJ1-2; D gene unclear. Between the trimmed V and J ends, which lost 2 bases and 4 bases, there was a span of 8 bases. The CDR3 length is 13 residues. CDR3 nucleotide sequence: TGTGCCAGCAGTTTATTGGACCTCTATGGCTACACCTTC. Its translation is CASSLLDLYGYTF.

This clonotype occurred many times. The genes are TRBV12-3 or TRBV12-4 and TRBJ2-3; D possibly corresponds to TRBD2 (6 bases). The CDR3 consists of 13 residues. Trimming pared 6 bases from V and 3 bases from J, leaving 10 bases between. CDR3 region: CASRPGTTDTQYF. The CDR3 nucleotides read TGTGCCAGCAGGCCTGGGACTACAGATACGCAGTATTTT.

This clonotype showed up many times. The rearrangement joins TRBV6-1 to TRBJ2-1, with 9 bases lining up with TRBD1. This CDR3 spans 13 amino acids. V lost 10 bases to trimming and J lost 6 bases; unmatched junction nucleotides: 7. Germline assignment: CDR1 MNHNS and CDR2 SASEGT. CDR3 sequence (DNA): TGTGCCACTACCGGGACAGGGCTCAATGAGCAGTTCTTC. Translating gives CATTGTGLNEQFF.